This T cell receptor (beta chain) derives from a study of blood T cells in healthy people across ages. The V and J ends lost 6 bases and 1 base respectively, with 18 bases between them. Germline loops: CDR1 MGHDK, CDR2 SYGVNS. The CDR3 runs to 16 residues. This clonotype was counted between two and nine times. What it binds is not known. Sample-barcoded 5' priming and a J-beta primer mix drove a second PCR of 7 to 11 cycles. TCRdb fed the 5' RACE reads into MiXCR, producing one record per CDR3 protein. The top ten clones hold approximately 0.79% of a sample with 800,000 to 1,300,000 distinct CDR3 sequences, approximately 25% of them seen once. General study findings and limits: Higher diversity, along with more naive CD4+ cells, distinguished long-lived donors from aged donors.

A further study also used this sample, focusing on T cells of mothers and their children.

This receptor was obtained from a girl aged 2-9 years in good health. The chain has TRBV25-1 and TRBJ1-1; the D gene is possibly TRBD1 (6 bases). Sample: blood. CDR3 DNA sequence: TGTGCCAGCAGGGGCTGGGGGGTCAGGGGGAACACTGAAGCTTTCTTT. Translation: CASRGWGVRGNTEAFF. Combining the CDR3 with reference TRBV25-1 and TRBJ1-1 gives the whole variable domain EADIYQTPRYLVIGTGKKITLECSQTMGHDKMYWYQQDPGMELHLIHYSYGVNSTEKGDLSSESTVSRIRTEHFPLTLESARPSHTSQYLCASRGWGVRGNTEAFFGQGTRLTVV.